This entry features one T cell receptor (beta chain) sequence. Its antigen remains unknown. V gave up 5 bases and J gave up 2 bases; unmatched junction bases: 7. The CDR3 is 16 residues long. Germline lookup yields CDR1 MNHEY and CDR2 SMNVEV (reference sequence). Libraries were prepared by immunoSEQ multiplex PCR; TCRdb keeps only in-frame clonotypes and omits some of them. The table records about 100,000 clones, 88% of them present only once. This sample is part of a study of identifying expanded T cells in peripheral blood. Healthy donors had no documented immune events, such as infections, while sampled. Findings and caveats of the study: About 1.2 clones differed between technical replicates, versus around 15 and 19 over time.

The clonotype comes from a person between 18 and 75 years old in good health. Sequences were obtained from blood. The V and J genes are TRBV27 and TRBJ2-1, with 9 bases aligning to TRBD2. CDR3: CASSPIAGEAYNEQFF. CDR3 in DNA: TGTGCCAGCAGTCCCATAGCGGGAGAAGCCTACAATGAGCAGTTCTTC.